The clone carrying this T cell receptor (beta chain) has only a few counts. The data were obtained in a study of blood T cell repertoires in COVID-19. Study-level information: Sources were T cells, B-cell-depleted T cells, or PBMCs; the material itself was cDNA or gDNA.

The CDR3 has 17 residues. The V and J ends lost 0 bases and 7 bases respectively, with 16 bases between them. CDR1 and CDR2 from the germline V gene are MGHRA and YSYEKL. Sequenced by immunoSEQ multiplex PCR; TCRdb stores in-frame clones only, minus some. Here the sample spans nearly 300,000 clones, approximately 89% being singletons. The sample was PBMCs or T cells enriched from blood (not recorded which). The rearrangement joins TRBV4-1 to TRBJ1-6, with a possible D match to TRBD1 (5 bases). This clonotype was sampled from a woman aged 50 to 60 who had been exposed to COVID-19. CDR3 sequence: CASSQEGSVQGNSPLHF. The CDR3 DNA is TGCGCCAGCAGCCAAGAAGGAAGCGTCCAGGGAAATTCACCCCTCCACTTT.